A single sample is the source of the 11 T cell receptor beta chains below, sequenced in a study of patients and donors after allogeneic stem cell transplantation. From the RT-PCR reads, TCRdb called clonotypes with MiXCR, one entry per CDR3 protein. The sample holds about 150,000 distinct CDR3 sequences; over 35% are singletons and the top ten take 40% to 55%. Input material: blood, either unsorted or a sorted T cell fraction (not recorded which). The receptor set was obtained from a human donor who was either an allogeneic HSCT recipient or a stem cell or donor lymphocyte infusion donor (not recorded which). It is not recorded whose cells these are; they may come from a transplant donor.

The V gene is TRBV5-1, the J gene TRBJ1-5; 7 positions match TRBD1. Germline CDR1 reads SGHRS; CDR2 reads YFSETQ. Germline trimming cut 5 bases from V and 7 bases from J; bases unmatched to any gene: 9. The CDR3 spans 14 residues. CDR3 loop: CASSPTGKQQPQHF. The DNA of the CDR3 is TGCGCCAGCAGTCCGACAGGGAAGCAACAGCCCCAGCATTTT.

The count of this clonotype is one. This chain's CDR3 is CASSSGGPNINEQFF. CDR3 nucleotides: TGCGCCAGCAGCTCCGGGGGGCCTAACATCAATGAGCAGTTCTTC. V is TRBV4-3 and J is TRBJ2-1, with D possibly matching TRBD2 (7 bases). Trimming left V 5 bases short and J 6 bases short, with 17 bases between. Germline V gene lookup returns CDR1 LGHNA and CDR2 YSLEER. The CDR3 loop spans 15 amino acids.

V gene TRBV29-1 combines with J gene TRBJ1-2; TRBD1 matches 7 bases. The germline V gene has CDR1 SQVTM and CDR2 ANQGSEA. With 5 bases clipped from V and 4 bases from J, the junction kept 13 bases outside the gene matches. The CDR3 has 15 residues. The CDR3 protein is CSVPQTGPRGYGYTF. In nucleotides, the CDR3 is TGCAGCGTTCCTCAGACAGGGCCGAGGGGCTATGGCTACACCTTC.

This clonotype occurred many times. The chain has TRBV12-3 or TRBV12-4 and TRBJ1-4, with a tentative D call TRBD1 (5 bases). The CDR3 has 11 residues. V lost 8 bases, J lost 8 bases, and 9 bases lay in between. The CDR3 reads CASGGFEKLFF. DNA for the CDR3: TGTGCCAGCGGGGGATTCGAAAAACTGTTTTTT.

This clonotype has more than one count but fewer than ten. The V and J genes are TRBV4-3 and TRBJ2-2; D is perhaps TRBD1 (6 bases). The V and J ends lost 0 bases and 0 bases respectively, with 8 bases between them. The CDR3 runs 16 residues. Germline loops: CDR1 LGHNA, CDR2 YSLEER. Here the CDR3 reads CASSQETGSNTGELFF. DNA of the CDR3: TGCGCCAGCAGCCAAGAGACAGGATCGAACACCGGGGAGCTGTTTTTT.

The V call is TRBV12-3 or TRBV12-4, the J call TRBJ2-3, with D perhaps TRBD2 (6 bases). This CDR3 has 12 amino acids. Trimming took 5 bases from V and 8 from J, leaving 11 bases between them. The CDR3 nucleotides are TGTGCCAGCAGTCCCGGCGGGGCTACGCAGTATTTT. Translating gives CASSPGGATQYF.

This clonotype was detected only a few times. The rearrangement joins TRBV5-5 to TRBJ2-1, with 7 bases fitting TRBD1. J was trimmed by 3 bases and V by 6 bases; bases with no gene match: 9. The CDR3 sequence is 15 residues long. In germline, CDR1 is SGHKS, CDR2 YYEKEE (reference sequence). CDR3 nucleotide sequence: TGTGCCAGCACCGGACAGGAACCTTTCTACAATGAGCAGTTCTTC. Translating gives CASTGQEPFYNEQFF.

CDR3 residues: CASSPNNEQFF. The DNA of the CDR3 is TGCGCCAGCAGCCCAAACAATGAGCAGTTCTTC. This chain joins TRBV5-1 and TRBJ2-1; D is ambiguous. Trimming shortened V by 4 bases and J by 5 bases, and 4 bases separated the two germline ends. The CDR3 consists of 11 residues. Germline values: CDR1 SGHRS, CDR2 YFSETQ. The entire variable domain, with the rest obtained from reference TRBV5-1 and TRBJ2-1, is as follows: KAGVTQTPRYLIKTRGQQVTLSCSPISGHRSVSWYQQTPGQGLQFLFEYFSETQRNKGNFPGRFSGRQFSNSRSEMNVSTLELGDSALYLCASSPNNEQFFGPGTRLTVL.

This clonotype occurred a few times. V and J are TRBV10-3 and TRBJ2-1, with TRBD2 identical over 14 bases. CDR3 size: 17 residues. The germline gives CDR1 ENHRY, CDR2 SYGVKD. The junction had 10 bases not matched to a gene; V was cut back by 5 bases and J by 7 bases. The CDR3 region has the DNA TGTGCCATCAGTTCTCCGGGACTAGCGGGGGCCCTTAATGAGCAGTTCTTC. Translating gives CAISSPGLAGALNEQFF.

This clonotype was counted between two and nine times. The chain links TRBV5-1 to TRBJ2-1; maybe TRBD1 (5 bases). Germline V lookup: CDR1 SGHRS, CDR2 YFSETQ. The CDR3 runs to 13 residues. The ends were cut back, 4 bases at V and 5 bases at J, with 10 bases in the middle. As DNA, the CDR3 is TGCGCCAGCAGCAACCGCAGGGACAATGAGCAGTTCTTC. This encodes CASSNRRDNEQFF.

This rearrangement joins TRBV25-1 to TRBJ2-3, with D unclear. The CDR3 extends over 12 amino acids. Germline CDR1 and CDR2: MGHDK and SYGVNS. V lost 3 bases and J lost 3, with 4 bases in between. CDR3 region: CASSEGTDTQYF. The CDR3 bases are TGTGCCAGCAGTGAGGGGACAGATACGCAGTATTTT.